This T cell receptor beta chain was identified during a study of T cell repertoires in cytomegalovirus infection. Study-wide background: From public TCR beta signatures came an indication of both CMV infection and matching HLA type.

V gave up 5 bases and J gave up 4 bases; unmatched junction bases: 1. The germline gives CDR1 SEHNR, CDR2 FQNEAQ (reference sequence). This CDR3 is built from 12 residues. TCRdb re-analysed the reads in MiXCR, keeping a single row per CDR3 protein. The data contain 600,000 to 800,000 distinct CDR3 sequences, 20% to 25% of them seen just once; the ten biggest clones take up 8%. This clonotype was observed many times. Sequenced: CD8+ T cells from PBMCs. The TCR comes from a human donor in good health (CMV status not recorded). Some clones in this sample may be carry-over from other donors' samples. This chain connects TRBV7-9 to TRBJ1-1, with 7 bases matching TRBD1. The CDR3 spells CASSRQGTEAFF. The CDR3 nucleotides read TGTGCCAGCAGCAGACAGGGCACTGAAGCTTTCTTT.